This is a list of T cell receptor beta chains from one sample in a study of cytomegalovirus exposure and HLA in healthy donors. Repertoires were generated with immunoSEQ multiplex PCR, while TCRdb's copy carries only in-frame clones and drops some. The repertoire consists of some 210,000 clones, with roughly 80% occurring once and the leading ten covering around 2.2%. Sequences were obtained from PBMCs. Receptors originate from a woman aged 25-40 years in good health and CMV-seropositive. Both conserved end residues are part of each CDR3. A D gene is named only where the DNA matches it firmly. The size of a clone is reported for some rows only, either as once, few or many, or as a class for expanded clones.

len	v_gene	abundance	j_gene	d_gene	CDR3aa	CDR3nt
14	TRBV2	NA	TRBJ1-2	NA	CASSVRGFDYGYTF	TGTGCCAGCAGTGTCAGGGGATTTGACTATGGCTACACCTTC
15	TRBV5-1	few	TRBJ1-1	TRBD1	CASSKWTGGGTEAFF	TGCGCCAGCAGCAAGTGGACAGGGGGAGGCACTGAAGCTTTCTTT
11	TRBV20-1	NA	TRBJ2-5	NA	CSAWAGETQYF	TGCAGTGCGTGGGCGGGTGAGACCCAGTACTTC
12	TRBV7-8	NA	TRBJ1-1	TRBD1	CASSRDRVKAFF	TGTGCCAGCAGCCGAGACAGGGTGAAAGCTTTCTTT
15	TRBV7-2	NA	TRBJ1-3	NA	CASSLEFWSGNTIYF	TGTGCCAGCAGCCTCGAGTTTTGGTCTGGAAACACCATATATTTT
14	TRBV10-3	NA	TRBJ2-1	NA	CAISESRGYNEQFF	TGTGCCATCAGTGAGTCAAGGGGTTACAATGAGCAGTTCTTC
14	TRBV2	once	TRBJ1-4	NA	CASSLTATNEKLFF	TGTGCCAGCAGCCTGACAGCAACTAATGAAAAACTGTTTTTT
14	TRBV6-5	NA	TRBJ2-1	TRBD2	CASSSPGGPNEQFF	TGTGCCAGCAGTTCCCCGGGGGGGCCCAATGAGCAGTTCTTC
15	TRBV2	NA	TRBJ1-5	NA	CATHGGNLGNQPQHF	TGTGCCACCCATGGAGGGAACCTAGGGAATCAGCCCCAGCATTTT
13	TRBV6-1	NA	TRBJ1-2	NA	CASSLDRNYGYTF	TGTGCCAGCAGTCTTGACAGGAACTATGGCTACACCTTC
15	TRBV9	NA	TRBJ1-1	NA	CASSMTSHPNTEAFF	TGTGCCAGCAGCATGACTTCACACCCGAACACTGAAGCTTTCTTT
12	TRBV10-1	NA	TRBJ1-1	NA	CTEGREGTEAFF	TGCACAGAGGGGAGGGAGGGCACTGAAGCTTTCTTT
16	TRBV18	NA	TRBJ2-1	TRBD2	CASSSGLAGGDNEQFF	TGTGCCAGCTCATCGGGACTAGCGGGAGGAGACAATGAGCAGTTCTTC
11	TRBV2	few	TRBJ1-2	NA	CASSFTYGYTF	TGTGCCAGCTCGTTCACTTATGGCTACACCTTC
14	TRBV6-5	NA	TRBJ1-2	NA	CASSFGRTGDGYTF	TGTGCCAGCAGTTTCGGACGGACGGGGGATGGCTACACCTTC
12	TRBV19	NA	TRBJ1-6	TRBD1	CPPGQYNSPLHF	TGCCCCCCGGGACAGTACAATTCACCCCTCCACTTT
13	TRBV2	NA	TRBJ1-1	NA	CASSAAGDTEAFF	TGTGCCAGCAGTGCGGCAGGGGACACTGAAGCTTTCTTT
13	TRBV7-3	NA	TRBJ2-1	TRBD1	CASSLGQYNEQFF	TGTGCCAGCAGCTTGGGACAGTACAATGAGCAGTTCTTC
15	TRBV4-3	few	TRBJ2-7	TRBD2	CASSQGLAGNYEQYF	TGCGCCAGCAGCCAAGGTCTAGCGGGTAACTACGAGCAGTACTTC
15	TRBV6-1	NA	TRBJ1-5	NA	CASTSPKLGNQPQHF	TGTGCCAGCACAAGTCCGAAATTAGGCAATCAGCCCCAGCATTTT
14	TRBV5-1	NA	TRBJ1-5	TRBD1	CASSIGTGNQPQHF	TGCGCCAGCAGCATCGGGACAGGGAATCAGCCCCAGCATTTT
16	TRBV18	NA	TRBJ2-1	NA	CASSPRLALSYNEQFF	TGTGCCAGCTCACCACGGCTAGCGCTCTCCTACAATGAGCAGTTCTTC
14	TRBV5-1	NA	TRBJ1-2	TRBD1	CASSLGQPSYGYTF	TGCGCCAGCAGCCTGGGACAGCCATCCTATGGCTACACCTTC
16	TRBV5-1	NA	TRBJ2-1	TRBD2	CASSGLAGDSYNEQFF	TGCGCCAGCAGCGGGCTAGCGGGAGACTCCTACAATGAGCAGTTCTTC
12	TRBV6-6	NA	TRBJ2-7	NA	CASTKDRYEQYF	TGTGCCAGCACCAAAGACAGGTACGAGCAGTACTTC
15	TRBV28	NA	TRBJ1-3	TRBD1	CASSVTTGAGNTIYF	TGTGCCAGCAGTGTGACCACAGGGGCTGGAAACACCATATATTTT
13	TRBV6-5	once	TRBJ1-5	TRBD1	CASSRQGNQPQHF	TGTGCCAGCAGTCGACAGGGGAATCAGCCCCAGCATTTT
17	TRBV7-9	NA	TRBJ2-6	TRBD1	CASSSGQGVSGANVLTF	TGTGCCAGCAGCTCGGGACAGGGAGTCTCTGGGGCCAACGTCCTGACTTTC
14	TRBV6-5	few	TRBJ2-7	NA	CASSYSDKNYEQYF	TGTGCCAGCAGTTACTCGGACAAGAACTACGAGCAGTACTTC
15	TRBV30	NA	TRBJ2-1	TRBD2	CAWSAGTSSLNEQFF	TGTGCCTGGAGTGCGGGGACTAGCTCGCTCAATGAGCAGTTCTTC
19	TRBV4-3	NA	TRBJ2-3	TRBD2	CASSQEIVGVTSGGDTQYF	TGCGCCAGCAGCCAAGAAATTGTCGGAGTGACTAGCGGGGGAGATACGCAGTATTTT
13	TRBV6-5	NA	TRBJ2-7	TRBD1	CASRGGQGYKQYF	TGTGCCAGCAGGGGGGGACAGGGCTACAAGCAGTACTTC
14	TRBV6-5	NA	TRBJ1-2	NA	CASSYSYRVYGYPF	TGTGCCAGCAGTTACTCGTACAGGGTCTATGGCTACCCCTTC
14	TRBV7-9	NA	TRBJ1-1	TRBD1	CASSPRQGRTEAFF	TGTGCCAGCAGCCCCCGACAGGGGCGGACTGAAGCTTTCTTT
13	TRBV28	NA	TRBJ1-1	NA	CASSSPRANGAFF	TGTGCCAGCAGTTCCCCCAGGGCCAACGGAGCTTTCTTT
13	TRBV7-8	NA	TRBJ1-4	NA	CASSLREGEKLFF	TGTGCCAGCAGCTTGAGGGAGGGCGAAAAACTGTTTTTT
16	TRBV7-9	NA	TRBJ2-1	TRBD2	CASSLGTSGRFHEQFF	TGTGCCAGCAGCTTAGGGACTAGCGGGAGGTTCCATGAGCAGTTCTTC
15	TRBV6-6	NA	TRBJ2-1	TRBD1	CASRGGGTGEYEQFF	TGTGCCAGCAGAGGCGGCGGGACAGGGGAGTATGAGCAGTTCTTC
16	TRBV4-2	NA	TRBJ1-1	TRBD1	CASSQDAGQGMTEAFF	TGTGCCAGCAGCCAAGATGCGGGACAGGGTATGACTGAAGCTTTCTTT
15	TRBV6-1	NA	TRBJ2-6	NA	CASSVAYSGANVLTF	TGTGCCAGCAGTGTGGCTTACTCTGGGGCCAACGTCCTGACTTTC
15	TRBV27	once	TRBJ2-7	NA	CASSSQNRGVYGQYF	TGTGCCAGCAGTTCACAAAACCGGGGAGTCTATGGGCAGTACTTC